The next 5 T cell receptor beta chains were all read from a single sample in a study of neurological immune-mediated disorders. Time point denoted: longitudinal time-point 3. Each CDR3 protein is one row after TCRdb ran MiXCR on the 5' RACE reads. The sample lists around 97,000 distinct CDR3 sequences; roughly a tenth were seen once. The specimen sequenced was PBMCs. Source of these receptors: a female donor with HTLV-1-associated myelopathy (HAM/TSP).

This clonotype was seen ten or more times. V is TRBV5-4 and J is TRBJ2-5; D not resolved. The V end was cut by 2 bases, the J end by 2 bases, with 16 bases between. The CDR3 extends over 16 amino acids. Germline CDR1 SGHNT, CDR2 YYREEE (reference sequence). The CDR3 sequence: CASSLKLYERQETQYF. The CDR3 DNA reads TGTGCCAGCAGCTTAAAACTATATGAAAGGCAAGAGACCCAGTACTTC.

This clonotype was found many times. The rearrangement links TRBV11-2 to TRBJ2-2; D unresolved. V dropped 0 bases and J dropped 7 bases, with 6 bases sitting between them. The CDR3 spans 13 residues. CDR1 and CDR2 (germline): SGHAT, FQNNGV. The CDR3 loop reads CASSLEAIGELFF. Written as DNA, the CDR3 is TGTGCCAGCAGCTTAGAGGCTATCGGGGAGCTGTTTTTT.

This clonotype showed up many times. The rearrangement uses TRBV4-1 and TRBJ2-7; D might be TRBD2 (5 bases). V lost 1 base, J lost 0 bases, and 10 bases lay in between. CDR1 is MGHRA, CDR2 YSYEKL, per germline. The CDR3 extends over 15 amino acids. CDR3 DNA sequence: TGCGCCAGCAGCCAAGGGGAGCAAAGCTCCTACGAGCAGTACTTC. Translated: CASSQGEQSSYEQYF.

This clonotype was counted once. The junction differs from germline at one of its ends, possibly a read error. The chain has TRBV5-1 and TRBJ2-5; D remains unclear. The CDR3 consists of 13 residues. Germline-derived CDR1 and CDR2 are SGHRS and YFSETQ. The CDR3 spells CARSFGLRETQYF. The CDR3 DNA reads TGCGCCCGCAGCTTTGGTCTTAGGGAGACCCAGTACTTC.

This clonotype was seen ten or more times. The chain couples TRBV28 to TRBJ2-7, with 9 bases matching TRBD1. This CDR3 region has 17 residues. V lost 3 bases and J lost 0; bases outside the gene matches: 9. The germline CDR1 and CDR2 sequences are MDHEN and SYDVKM. The CDR3 DNA reads TGTGCCAGCAGTTTGGCGGGTCGGGACAGGGCCTCCTACGAGCAGTACTTC. It yields the protein CASSLAGRDRASYEQYF. The full variable domain, rest sourced from reference TRBV28 and TRBJ2-7, is DVKVTQSSRYLVKRTGEKVFLECVQDMDHENMFWYRQDPGLGLRLIYFSYDVKMKEKGDIPEGYSVSREKKERFSLILESASTNQTSMYLCASSLAGRDRASYEQYFGPGTRLTVT.